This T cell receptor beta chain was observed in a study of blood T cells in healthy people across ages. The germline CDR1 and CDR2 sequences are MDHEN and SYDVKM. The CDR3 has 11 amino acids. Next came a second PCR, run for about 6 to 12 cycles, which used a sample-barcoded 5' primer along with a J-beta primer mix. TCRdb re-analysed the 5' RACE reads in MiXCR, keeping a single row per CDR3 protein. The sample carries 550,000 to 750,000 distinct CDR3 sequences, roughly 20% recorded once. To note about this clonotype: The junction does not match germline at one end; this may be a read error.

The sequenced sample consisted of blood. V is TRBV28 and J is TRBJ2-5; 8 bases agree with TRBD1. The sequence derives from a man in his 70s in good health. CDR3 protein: CANQGQGSLFF. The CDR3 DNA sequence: TGTGCCAACCAAGGACAGGGCTCGTTGTTCTTC.